This T cell receptor beta chain is from a study of cytomegalovirus exposure and HLA in healthy donors. Study-level results: Under in vitro conditions, a few CMV-associated chains were confirmed as specific for CMV antigens.

This PCR relied on a set of 60 Vbeta primers and 13 Jbeta primers. Source study methods: An analysis performed later counted about 80 million unique TCR beta chains (approximately 12 million of them shared). Data came from immunoSEQ multiplex PCR; TCRdb stores just in-frame clones and leaves some out. V, J and clone size are those of that table, while D and trimming were read from the DNA. The record lists over 25,000 clones, of which the ten most abundant hold over 0.55%. Worth noting for this clone: Antigen unknown.

V lost 6 bases and J lost 6; bases outside the gene matches: 5. The CDR3 has 14 amino acids. Per germline, CDR1 KGHSH and CDR2 LQKENI. This TCR came from a man younger than 45 in good health and CMV-seronegative. The sequencing input was PBMCs. The chain employs TRBV18 and TRBJ1-6; 7 bases map to TRBD1. CDR3 nucleotides: TGTGCCAGCTCCCTCGGACAGGCTAATTCACCCCTCCACTTT. It yields the protein CASSLGQANSPLHF.